This TCR beta chain emerged from a study of identical twins. Study-wide results and caveats: Sequences that were beta out-of-frame showed weaker excess twin sharing. A lower insertion count was a feature of abundant cord blood beta clonotypes, with no such feature in memory repertoires.

TCRdb analysed the 5' RACE reads with MiXCR anew, one entry per CDR3 protein. The data hold about 890,000 distinct CDR3 sequences, with 12% observed a single time. Ten or more counts support this clonotype. Its antigen is not known. These records were also assigned to another study, of yellow fever vaccine responses in identical twins. That work contributes: It has been reported that, in twins, the vaccine T cell response seemed partly convergent and partly personalized.

This clonotype was sampled from a woman in her late teens or twenties in good health. Material: PBMCs.

The CDR3 loop is CASSLWDSRRTEAFF. The CDR3 DNA reads TGCGCCAGCAGCTTGTGGGACAGTCGTCGAACTGAAGCTTTCTTT. The chain combines TRBV5-1 with TRBJ1-1; 7 bases map to TRBD1. J lost 5 bases, V lost 1 base, and 8 bases had no gene match. The CDR3 loop spans 15 amino acids. CDR1 is SGHRS and CDR2 is YFSETQ in the germline V gene.